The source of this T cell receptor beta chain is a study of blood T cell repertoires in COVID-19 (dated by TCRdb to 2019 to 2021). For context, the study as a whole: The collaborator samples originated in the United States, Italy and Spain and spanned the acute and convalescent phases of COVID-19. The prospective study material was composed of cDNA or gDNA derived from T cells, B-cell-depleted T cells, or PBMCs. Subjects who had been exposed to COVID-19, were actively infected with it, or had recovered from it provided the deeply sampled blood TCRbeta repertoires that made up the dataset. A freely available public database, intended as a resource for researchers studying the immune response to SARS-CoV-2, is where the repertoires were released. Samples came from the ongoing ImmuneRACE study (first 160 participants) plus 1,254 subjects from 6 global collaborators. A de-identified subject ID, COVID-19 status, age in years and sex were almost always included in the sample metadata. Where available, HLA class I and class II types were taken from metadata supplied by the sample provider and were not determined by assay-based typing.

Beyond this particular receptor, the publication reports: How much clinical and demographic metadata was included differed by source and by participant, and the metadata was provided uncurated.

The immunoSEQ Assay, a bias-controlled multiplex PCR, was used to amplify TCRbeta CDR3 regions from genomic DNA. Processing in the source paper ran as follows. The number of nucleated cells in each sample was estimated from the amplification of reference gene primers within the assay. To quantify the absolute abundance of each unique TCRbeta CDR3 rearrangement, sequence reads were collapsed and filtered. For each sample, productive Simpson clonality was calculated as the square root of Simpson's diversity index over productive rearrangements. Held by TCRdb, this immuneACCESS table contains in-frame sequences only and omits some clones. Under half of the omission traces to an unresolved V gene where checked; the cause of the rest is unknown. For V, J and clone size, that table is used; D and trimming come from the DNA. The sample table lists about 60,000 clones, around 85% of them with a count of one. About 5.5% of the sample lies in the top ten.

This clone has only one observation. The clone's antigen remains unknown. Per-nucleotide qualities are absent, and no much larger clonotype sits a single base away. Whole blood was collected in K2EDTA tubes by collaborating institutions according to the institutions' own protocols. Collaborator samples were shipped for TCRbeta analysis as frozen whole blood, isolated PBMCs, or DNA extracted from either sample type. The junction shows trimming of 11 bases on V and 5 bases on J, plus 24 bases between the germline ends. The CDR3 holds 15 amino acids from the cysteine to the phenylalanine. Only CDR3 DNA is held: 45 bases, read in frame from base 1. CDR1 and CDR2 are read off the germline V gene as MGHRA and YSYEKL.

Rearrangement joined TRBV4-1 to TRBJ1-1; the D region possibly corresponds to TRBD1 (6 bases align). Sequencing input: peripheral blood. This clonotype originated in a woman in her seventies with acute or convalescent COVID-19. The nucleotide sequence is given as TGCGCCTCCAAGTACGGGGGGCTGGGGGATACTGAAGCTTTCTTT. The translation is CASKYGGLGDTEAFF.